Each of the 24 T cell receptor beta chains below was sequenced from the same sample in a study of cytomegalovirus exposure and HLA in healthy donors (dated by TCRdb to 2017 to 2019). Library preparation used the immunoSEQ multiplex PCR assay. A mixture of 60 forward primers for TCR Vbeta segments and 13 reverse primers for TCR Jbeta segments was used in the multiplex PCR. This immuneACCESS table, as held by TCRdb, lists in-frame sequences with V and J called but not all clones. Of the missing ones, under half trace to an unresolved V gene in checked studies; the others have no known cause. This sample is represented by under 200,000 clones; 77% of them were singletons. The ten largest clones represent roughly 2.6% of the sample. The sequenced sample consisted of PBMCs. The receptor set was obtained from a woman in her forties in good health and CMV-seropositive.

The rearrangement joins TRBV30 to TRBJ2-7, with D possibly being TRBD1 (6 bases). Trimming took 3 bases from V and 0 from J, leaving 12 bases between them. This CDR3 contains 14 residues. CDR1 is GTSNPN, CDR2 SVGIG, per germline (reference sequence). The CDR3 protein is CAWRTGPISYEQYF. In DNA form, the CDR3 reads TGTGCCTGGAGAACAGGGCCTATCTCCTACGAGCAGTACTTC.

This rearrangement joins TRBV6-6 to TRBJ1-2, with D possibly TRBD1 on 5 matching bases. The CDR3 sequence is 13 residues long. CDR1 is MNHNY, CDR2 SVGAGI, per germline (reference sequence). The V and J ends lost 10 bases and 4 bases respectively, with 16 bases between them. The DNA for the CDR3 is TGTGCCACCCGTGGTGAGACAGCCTATGGCTACACCTTC. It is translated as CATRGETAYGYTF.

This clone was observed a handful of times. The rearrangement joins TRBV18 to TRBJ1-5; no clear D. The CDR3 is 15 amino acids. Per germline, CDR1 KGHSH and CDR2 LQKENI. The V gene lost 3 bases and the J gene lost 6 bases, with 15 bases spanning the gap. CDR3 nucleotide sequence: TGTGCCAGCTCACCGGGCCTCACTTTCGCTCAGCCCCAGCATTTT. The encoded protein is CASSPGLTFAQPQHF.

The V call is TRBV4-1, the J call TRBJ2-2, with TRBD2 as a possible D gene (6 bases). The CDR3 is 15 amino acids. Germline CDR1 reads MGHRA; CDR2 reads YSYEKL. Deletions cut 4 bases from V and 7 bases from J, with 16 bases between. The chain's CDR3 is CASSPRWGVDGELFF. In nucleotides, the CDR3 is TGCGCCAGCAGCCCCCGGTGGGGGGTGGACGGGGAGCTGTTTTTT.

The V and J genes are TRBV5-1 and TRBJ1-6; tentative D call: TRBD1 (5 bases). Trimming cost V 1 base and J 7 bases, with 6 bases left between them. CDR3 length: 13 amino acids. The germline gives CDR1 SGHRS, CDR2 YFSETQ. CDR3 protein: CASSLTGNSPLHF. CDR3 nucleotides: TGCGCCAGCAGCTTGACAGGAAATTCACCCCTCCACTTT.

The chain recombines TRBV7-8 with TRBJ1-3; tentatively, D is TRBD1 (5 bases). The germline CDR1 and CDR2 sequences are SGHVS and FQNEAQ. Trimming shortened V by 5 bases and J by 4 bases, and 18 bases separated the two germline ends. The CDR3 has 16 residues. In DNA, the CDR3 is TGTGCCAGCAGCCCCTGGAGGGGCGGGTTAGGAAACACCATATATTTT. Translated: CASSPWRGGLGNTIYF.

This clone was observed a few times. The CDR3 DNA sequence: TGTGCCAGCAGTTCGTCCTACCAGGGAAACATTCAGTACTTC. Encoded protein: CASSSSYQGNIQYF. The chain is built from TRBV2 and TRBJ2-4; TRBD1 might be the D (5 bases). The CDR3 has 14 amino acids. Germline loops: CDR1 SNHLY, CDR2 FYNNEI. V dropped 5 bases and J dropped 6 bases, with 14 bases sitting between them.

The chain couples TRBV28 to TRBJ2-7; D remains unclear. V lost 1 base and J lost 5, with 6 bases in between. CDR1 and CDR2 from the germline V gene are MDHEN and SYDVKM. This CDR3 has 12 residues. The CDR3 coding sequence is TGTGCCAGCAGTTTATACAGAAACGAGCAGTACTTC. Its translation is CASSLYRNEQYF. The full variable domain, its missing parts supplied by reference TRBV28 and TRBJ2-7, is DVKVTQSSRYLVKRTGEKVFLECVQDMDHENMFWYRQDPGLGLRLIYFSYDVKMKEKGDIPEGYSVSREKKERFSLILESASTNQTSMYLCASSLYRNEQYFGPGTRLTVT.

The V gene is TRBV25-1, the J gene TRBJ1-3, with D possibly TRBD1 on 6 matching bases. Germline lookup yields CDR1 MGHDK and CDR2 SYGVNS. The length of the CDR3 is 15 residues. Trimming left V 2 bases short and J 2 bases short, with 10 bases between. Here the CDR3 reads CASSEGRGTGNTIYF. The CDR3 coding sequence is TGTGCCAGCAGTGAAGGAAGGGGGACTGGAAACACCATATATTTT.

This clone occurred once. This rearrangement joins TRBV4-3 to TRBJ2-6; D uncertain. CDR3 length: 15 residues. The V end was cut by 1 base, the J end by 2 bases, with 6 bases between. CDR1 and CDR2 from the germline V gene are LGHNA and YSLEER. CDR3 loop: CASSQGGAGANVLTF. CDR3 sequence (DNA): TGCGCCAGCAGCCAAGGAGGCGCTGGGGCCAACGTCCTGACTTTC.

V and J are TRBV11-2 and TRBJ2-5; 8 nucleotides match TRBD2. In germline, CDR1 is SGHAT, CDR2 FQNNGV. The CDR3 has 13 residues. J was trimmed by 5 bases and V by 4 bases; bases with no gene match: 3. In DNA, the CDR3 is TGTGCCAGCAGCTCCGGGACTAGGGAGACCCAGTACTTC. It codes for CASSSGTRETQYF.

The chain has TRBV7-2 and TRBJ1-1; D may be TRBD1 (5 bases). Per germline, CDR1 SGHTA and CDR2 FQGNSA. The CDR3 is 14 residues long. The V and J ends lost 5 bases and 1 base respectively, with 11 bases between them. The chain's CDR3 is CASSKGLRNTEAFF. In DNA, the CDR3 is TGTGCCAGCAGCAAGGGACTGAGGAACACTGAAGCTTTCTTT.

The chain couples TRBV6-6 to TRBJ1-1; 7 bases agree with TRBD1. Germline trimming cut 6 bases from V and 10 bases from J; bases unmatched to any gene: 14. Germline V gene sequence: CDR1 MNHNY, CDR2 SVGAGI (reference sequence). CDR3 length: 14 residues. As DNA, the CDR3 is TGTGCCAGCAGCGACCCGCTTACCGGGACAGCAGCTTTCTTT. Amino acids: CASSDPLTGTAAFF.

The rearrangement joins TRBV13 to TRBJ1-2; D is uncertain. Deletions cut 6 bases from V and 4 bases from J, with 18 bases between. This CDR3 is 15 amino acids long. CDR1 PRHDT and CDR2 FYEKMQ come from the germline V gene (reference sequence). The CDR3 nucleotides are TGTGCCAGCAGTGAAGGAGGGCAGTCGCCCTATGGCTACACCTTC. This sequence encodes CASSEGGQSPYGYTF.

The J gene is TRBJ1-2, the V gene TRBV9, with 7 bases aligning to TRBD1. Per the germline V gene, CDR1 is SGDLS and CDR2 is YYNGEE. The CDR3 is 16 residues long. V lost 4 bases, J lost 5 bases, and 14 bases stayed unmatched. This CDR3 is CASSPGEWPGGYGYTF. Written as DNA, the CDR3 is TGTGCCAGCAGCCCTGGGGAATGGCCAGGGGGTTATGGCTACACCTTC.

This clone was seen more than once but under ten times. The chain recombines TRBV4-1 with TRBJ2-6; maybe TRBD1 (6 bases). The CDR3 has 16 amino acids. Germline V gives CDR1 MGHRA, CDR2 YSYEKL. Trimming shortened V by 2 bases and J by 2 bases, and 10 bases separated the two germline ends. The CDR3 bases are TGCGCCAGCAGCCAACCGTCAGGGGCTGGGGCCAACGTCCTGACTTTC. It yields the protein CASSQPSGAGANVLTF.

The DNA for the CDR3 is TGTGCCACCCTGGGACAGGACTTCTATGGCTACACCTTC. Its translation is CATLGQDFYGYTF. The rearrangement uses TRBV6-1 and TRBJ1-2; TRBD1 aligns across 8 bases. Unmatched junction bases numbered 8, after V lost 10 bases and J lost 4 bases. CDR3 length: 13 residues. In germline, CDR1 is MNHNS, CDR2 SASEGT.

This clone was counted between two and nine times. CDR3 bases: TGTGCCAGCAGATCAAGCACAGATACGCAGTATTTT. Its translation: CASRSSTDTQYF. This chain uses TRBV28 with TRBJ2-3; D call uncertain. CDR1 MDHEN and CDR2 SYDVKM come from the germline V gene. The CDR3 runs to 12 residues. The ends were cut back, 6 bases at V and 0 bases at J, with 4 bases in the middle.

The chain's CDR3 is CASSTLRVPTGELFF. Written as DNA, the CDR3 is TGTGCCAGCAGTACTCTCAGGGTCCCCACCGGGGAGCTGTTTTTT. The gene calls are TRBV28 and TRBJ2-2, with a weak D call TRBD1 (5 bases). Trimming stripped 5 bases from V and 4 bases from J, with 14 bases between. The CDR3 contains 15 residues. Per the germline V gene, CDR1 is MDHEN and CDR2 is SYDVKM. Using reference TRBV28 and TRBJ2-2 for the parts outside the CDR3, the full variable domain is DVKVTQSSRYLVKRTGEKVFLECVQDMDHENMFWYRQDPGLGLRLIYFSYDVKMKEKGDIPEGYSVSREKKERFSLILESASTNQTSMYLCASSTLRVPTGELFFGEGSRLTVL.

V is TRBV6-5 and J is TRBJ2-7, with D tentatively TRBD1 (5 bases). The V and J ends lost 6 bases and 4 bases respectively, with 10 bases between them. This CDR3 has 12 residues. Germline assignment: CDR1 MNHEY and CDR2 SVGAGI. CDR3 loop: CASRKTAYEQYF. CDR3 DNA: TGTGCCAGCAGGAAGACAGCATACGAGCAGTACTTC.

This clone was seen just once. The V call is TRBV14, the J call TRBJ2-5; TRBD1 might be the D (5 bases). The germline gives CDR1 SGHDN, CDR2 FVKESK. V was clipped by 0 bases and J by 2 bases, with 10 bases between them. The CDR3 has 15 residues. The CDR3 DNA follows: TGTGCCAGCAGCCAAGATAGACAGACTCAAGAGACCCAGTACTTC. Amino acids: CASSQDRQTQETQYF.

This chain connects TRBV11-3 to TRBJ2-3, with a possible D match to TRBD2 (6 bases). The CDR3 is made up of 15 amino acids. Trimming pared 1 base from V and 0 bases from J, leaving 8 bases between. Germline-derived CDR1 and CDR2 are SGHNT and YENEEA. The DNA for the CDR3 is TGTGCCAGCAGCTTAGGGGGGACTAGCACAGATACGCAGTATTTT. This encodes CASSLGGTSTDTQYF.

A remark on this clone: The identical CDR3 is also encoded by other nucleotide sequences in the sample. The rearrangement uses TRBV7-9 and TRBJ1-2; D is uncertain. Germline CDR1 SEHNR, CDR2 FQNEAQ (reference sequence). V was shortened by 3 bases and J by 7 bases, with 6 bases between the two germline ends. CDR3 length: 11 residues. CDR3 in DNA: TGTGCCAGCAGCTTGCGGGGTGGCTACACCTTC. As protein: CASSLRGGYTF.

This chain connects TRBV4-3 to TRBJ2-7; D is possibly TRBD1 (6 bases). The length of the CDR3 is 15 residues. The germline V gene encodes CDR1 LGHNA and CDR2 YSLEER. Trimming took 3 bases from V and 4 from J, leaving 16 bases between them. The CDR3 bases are TGCGCCAGCAGCCATGCTCCGGACAGATTATACGAGCAGTACTTC. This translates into CASSHAPDRLYEQYF.